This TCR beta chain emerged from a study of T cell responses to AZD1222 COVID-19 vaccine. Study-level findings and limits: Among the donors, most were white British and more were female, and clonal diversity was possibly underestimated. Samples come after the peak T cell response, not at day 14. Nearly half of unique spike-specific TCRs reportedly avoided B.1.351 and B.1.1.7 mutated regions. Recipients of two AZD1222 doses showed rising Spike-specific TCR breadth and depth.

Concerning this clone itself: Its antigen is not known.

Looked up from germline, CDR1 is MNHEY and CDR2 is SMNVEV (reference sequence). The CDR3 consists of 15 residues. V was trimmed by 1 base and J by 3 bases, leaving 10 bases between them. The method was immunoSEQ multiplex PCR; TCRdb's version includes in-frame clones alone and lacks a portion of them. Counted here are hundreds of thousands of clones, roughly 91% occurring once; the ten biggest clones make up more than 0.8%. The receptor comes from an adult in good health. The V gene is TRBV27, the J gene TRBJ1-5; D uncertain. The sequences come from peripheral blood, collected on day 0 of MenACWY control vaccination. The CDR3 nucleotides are TGTGCCAGCAGTTTATTTTCGCCGCCCAATCAGCCCCAGCATTTT. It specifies CASSLFSPPNQPQHF.